This T cell receptor (beta chain) came from a study of T cell responses to AZD1222 COVID-19 vaccine. Profiling relied on immunoSEQ multiplex PCR, and the TCRdb table lists in-frame clones only, not all of them. The table lists tens of thousands of clones, roughly nine tenths of them singletons. CDR3 length equals 15 residues. The germline gives CDR1 SGHNT, CDR2 YYREEE (reference sequence). V was trimmed by 2 bases and J by 3 bases, leaving 14 bases between them. This sequence originates from an adult in good health. The rearrangement links TRBV5-4 to TRBJ1-1; D is unclear. The starting material was peripheral blood, obtained on day 0 of AZD1222 vaccination. The CDR3 region is CASSFGRTRDTEAFF. For the CDR3, the DNA is TGTGCCAGCAGCTTCGGACGGACGCGGGACACTGAAGCTTTCTTT.